This T cell receptor beta chain was recorded in a study of cytotoxic CD8 clonotypes in ibrutinib-treated CLL. Study background: After median around six years, approximately 14 stayed in remission, some twelve progressed; responses some 25 partial, 2 complete. After treatment lasting a median about twelve months, range 6 to 36, response samples were collected.

Study conclusions and caveats: At ibrutinib response, clonality increased, and at progression it declined back toward baseline.

Produced via immunoSEQ multiplex PCR; TCRdb's table is partial and in-frame only. The sample gives 35,000 to 40,000 clones, 60% to 75% of which show up once; about 9.4% is in the top ten. The length of the CDR3 is 15 residues. CDR1 is SGHNT and CDR2 is YENEEA in the germline V gene. The V end lost 5 bases, the J end lost 10 bases, and 18 bases lay between the germline ends. In this sample, this clone turned up a few times. Its antigen remains unidentified. The sequenced sample was PBMCs, obtained at disease progression, from a patient treated with ibrutinib. V is TRBV11-3 and J is TRBJ1-6, with D perhaps matching TRBD1 (6 bases). The clonotype was recovered from a human donor with chronic lymphocytic leukemia. This chain's CDR3 is CASSPRGGRRSPLHF. CDR3 bases: TGTGCCAGCAGCCCCCGGGGGGGGCGTCGATCACCCCTCCACTTT.